A single sample gave rise to the 28 T cell receptor beta chains below, sequenced in a study of identical twins. TCRdb independently ran MiXCR on the 5' RACE reads; one entry per CDR3 protein. The sample has some 1,700,000 distinct CDR3 sequences, about 31% seen once. Sample: cord blood. These receptors all stem from a newborn girl in good health.

The V gene is TRBV29-1, the J gene TRBJ1-3; 11 bases map to TRBD1. With 6 bases clipped from V and 3 bases from J, the junction kept 4 bases outside the gene matches. The CDR3 runs to 14 residues. Germline values: CDR1 SQVTM, CDR2 ANQGSEA. The CDR3: CSVGQGAGGNTIYF. The CDR3 nucleotides are TGCAGCGTCGGACAGGGGGCCGGTGGAAACACCATATATTTT.

This clonotype was seen more than once but under ten times. The chain uses TRBV2 and TRBJ2-1, with TRBD2 matching 9 bases. Germline CDR1 reads SNHLY; CDR2 reads FYNNEI. The V gene end was trimmed by 3 bases and the J gene end by 0 bases; junction bases not matched to a gene: 12. This CDR3 has 19 amino acids. CDR3 sequence: CASSETGGLARSSYNEQFF. In nucleotides, the CDR3 is TGTGCCAGCAGTGAGACTGGTGGACTAGCGCGGAGCTCCTACAATGAGCAGTTCTTC.

The sample holds a few counts of this clonotype. Written as DNA, the CDR3 is TGTGCCAGCCCTACGGGCACAGATACGCAGTATTTT. Protein: CASPTGTDTQYF. V and J are TRBV18 and TRBJ2-3; no firm D call. The CDR3 has 12 residues. V dropped 8 bases and J dropped 1 base, with 7 bases sitting between them. CDR1 and CDR2 from the germline V gene are KGHSH and LQKENI. The variable domain in full, completed from reference TRBV18 and TRBJ2-3, reads NAGVMQNPRHLVRRRGQEARLRCSPMKGHSHVYWYRQLPEEGLKFMVYLQKENIIDESGMPKERFSAEFPKEGPSILRIQQVVRGDSAAYFCASPTGTDTQYFGPGTRLTVL.

This clonotype was detected a few times. The junction differs from germline at one of its ends, possibly a read error. This sequence joins TRBV25-1 and TRBJ2-1; TRBD2 aligns across 8 bases. The V gene's germline CDR1 is MGHDK and CDR2 SYGVNS. The CDR3 sequence is 16 residues long. CDR3 nucleotides: TGTGCCAGCAGTGAATGGGGGACTAGTTCCTCCAATGAGCAGTTCTTC. Amino acids: CASSEWGTSSSNEQFF.

The J gene is TRBJ2-1, the V gene TRBV10-2; either TRBD1 or TRBD2 may supply D (6 bases each). There are 13 residues in the CDR3. Trimming left V 2 bases short and J 7 bases short, with 9 bases between. Germline V gene data show CDR1 as WSHSY and CDR2 as SAAADI. CDR3 protein: CASSEKGGNEQFF. As DNA, the CDR3 is TGCGCCAGCAGTGAGAAGGGGGGTAATGAGCAGTTCTTC.

This clonotype was seen ten or more times. The gene calls are TRBV20-1 and TRBJ2-4; a weak D match, TRBD2 (7 bases). This CDR3 has 15 amino acids. V shed 3 bases and J shed 0 bases, with 12 bases lying between them. Per the germline V gene, CDR1 is DFQATT and CDR2 is SNEGSKA (reference sequence). CDR3 DNA: TGCAGTGCTAGGCGGGGGCAAATAGCCAAAAACATTCAGTACTTC. Translated, it gives CSARRGQIAKNIQYF.

The V call is TRBV20-1, the J call TRBJ1-2, with a weak D call TRBD1 (5 bases). The CDR3 consists of 13 residues. Deletions cut 0 bases from V and 11 bases from J, with 16 bases between. Germline loops: CDR1 DFQATT, CDR2 SNEGSKA (reference sequence). CDR3 amino acids: CSARDRSRVVYTF. The CDR3 DNA reads TGCAGTGCTAGAGATCGGAGCAGGGTGGTATACACCTTC.

The chain couples TRBV20-1 to TRBJ2-3; D is ambiguous. Trimming left V 6 bases short and J 3 bases short, with 16 bases between. Germline values: CDR1 DFQATT, CDR2 SNEGSKA (reference sequence). The CDR3 is 14 residues long. The CDR3 DNA is TGCAGTGCCGAAGGCGCCCCCGGAACAGATACGCAGTATTTT. Amino acid sequence: CSAEGAPGTDTQYF.

This chain uses TRBV9 with TRBJ2-1, with D perhaps TRBD2 (6 bases). This CDR3 is built from 16 residues. V lost 6 bases to trimming and J lost 0 bases, with 16 bases between them. Germline CDR1 and CDR2: SGDLS and YYNGEE. The CDR3 nucleotides are TGTGCCAGCAACAACCGGGCGGGGAGCTCCTACAATGAGCAGTTCTTC. Amino acids: CASNNRAGSSYNEQFF.

The J gene is TRBJ2-1, the V gene TRBV5-1; 8 bases map to TRBD1. CDR3 length: 16 amino acids. CDR1 is SGHRS and CDR2 is YFSETQ in the germline V gene. The V gene end was trimmed by 3 bases and the J gene end by 2 bases; junction bases not matched to a gene: 7. CDR3 sequence reads: CASSSEGQATYNEQFF. CDR3 in DNA: TGCGCCAGCAGCTCGGAGGGACAGGCCACCTACAATGAGCAGTTCTTC.

This sequence joins TRBV5-5 and TRBJ1-6; TRBD1 matches 7 bases. Germline V gene data show CDR1 as SGHKS and CDR2 as YYEKEE (reference sequence). After removal of 3 bases from V and 2 bases from J, the junction contained 5 bases not matched to a gene. The CDR3 contains 16 residues. The CDR3 is CASSSEDRPYNSPLHF. The CDR3 bases are TGTGCCAGCAGCTCCGAGGACAGGCCCTATAATTCACCCCTCCACTTT.

This clonotype was seen a handful of times. V usage is TRBV12-3 or TRBV12-4 and J usage is TRBJ2-1, with 7 bases fitting TRBD2. CDR3 length equals 14 residues. V dropped 5 bases and J dropped 7; count of bases not matched to a gene: 8. The CDR3 DNA reads TGTGCCAGCAGTGGGAGGGCCGGTCATAATGAGCAGTTCTTC. It is translated as CASSGRAGHNEQFF.

V is TRBV10-3 and J is TRBJ1-1, with D unclear. Germline CDR1 is ENHRY and CDR2 is SYGVKD. The CDR3 consists of 14 residues. Trimming took 1 base from V and 0 from J, leaving 6 bases between them. This chain's CDR3 is CAISEWEMNTEAFF. For the CDR3, the DNA is TGTGCCATCAGTGAGTGGGAAATGAACACTGAAGCTTTCTTT.

V usage is TRBV19 and J usage is TRBJ1-1; the match to TRBD1 covers 12 bases. V gave up 11 bases and J gave up 8 bases; unmatched junction bases: 3. Per germline, CDR1 LNHDA and CDR2 SQIVND (reference sequence). The CDR3 runs to 11 residues. The CDR3 DNA reads TGTGCCGGGGACAGGGGGCTAGAAGCTTTCTTT. Its translation is CAGDRGLEAFF.

This chain uses TRBV7-9 with TRBJ1-4, with no clear D. From germline, CDR1 is SEHNR and CDR2 FQNEAQ (reference sequence). The CDR3 consists of 14 residues. Trimming removed 5 bases from V and 7 bases from J, with 14 bases in between. CDR3 protein: CASSHPRRGEKLFF. CDR3 coding DNA: TGTGCCAGCAGCCACCCCCGACGGGGTGAAAAACTGTTTTTT.

The V and J genes are TRBV25-1 and TRBJ1-1; D might be TRBD1 (5 bases). CDR3 length: 12 amino acids. V lost 3 bases, J lost 6 bases, and 8 bases lay in between. Germline values: CDR1 MGHDK, CDR2 SYGVNS. In nucleotides, the CDR3 is TGTGCCAGCAGTGACAGGGAACCTGAAGCTTTCTTT. It codes for CASSDREPEAFF.

This clonotype was seen a few times. J is TRBJ1-5 and V is TRBV11-2; TRBD1 is a possible D gene (5 bases). This CDR3 region has 17 residues. V lost 1 base and J 0 bases, leaving 13 bases between the germline ends. Germline V lookup: CDR1 SGHAT, CDR2 FQNNGV. The CDR3 loop is CASSLGQGRYSNQPQHF. In nucleotides, the CDR3 is TGTGCCAGCAGCTTAGGCCAGGGACGCTATAGCAATCAGCCCCAGCATTTT.

J is TRBJ1-5 and V is TRBV2, with a possible D match to TRBD1 (5 bases). Germline CDR1 is SNHLY and CDR2 is FYNNEI. V was trimmed by 2 bases and J by 0 bases, leaving 11 bases between them. This CDR3 is built from 16 residues. CDR3 region: CASSEYRRLSNQPQHF. CDR3 nucleotide sequence: TGTGCCAGCAGTGAATACAGGAGGCTTAGCAATCAGCCCCAGCATTTT.

J is TRBJ2-1 and V is TRBV20-1; the match to TRBD2 covers 7 bases. There are 15 residues in the CDR3. The V segment lost 3 bases and the J segment 3 bases; nucleotides outside the gene matches: 8. Germline V gene sequence: CDR1 DFQATT, CDR2 SNEGSKA (reference sequence). Here the CDR3 reads CSARPGGYDYNEQFF. The CDR3 DNA sequence: TGCAGTGCTAGGCCGGGGGGATATGACTACAATGAGCAGTTCTTC.

About this clonotype itself: The junction does not match germline at one end; this may be a read error. V gene TRBV27 combines with J gene TRBJ2-1; 14 nucleotides line up with TRBD2. CDR1 is MNHEY and CDR2 is SMNVEV in the germline V gene (reference sequence). The CDR3 length is 18 residues. The CDR3 DNA reads TGTGCCAGCAGTCCCGGACTAGCGGGAGGCAGCTCCTACAATAAGCAGTTCTTC. This gives the protein CASSPGLAGGSSYNKQFF.

This chain connects TRBV11-2 to TRBJ2-3; D perhaps matches TRBD2 (5 bases). Looked up from germline, CDR1 is SGHAT and CDR2 is FQNNGV. This CDR3 has 16 residues. Trimming removed 5 bases at V and 0 bases at J, with 15 bases between. The chain's CDR3 is CASSTYSGGSTDTQYF. The CDR3 DNA is TGTGCCAGCAGCACCTACAGCGGCGGGAGCACAGATACGCAGTATTTT.

The gene calls are TRBV29-1 and TRBJ2-1; the match to TRBD1 covers 9 bases. V gave up 7 bases and J gave up 5 bases; unmatched junction bases: 12. Germline CDR1 is SQVTM and CDR2 is ANQGSEA. The CDR3 contains 15 residues. The CDR3 DNA reads as TGCAGCGCCCAGGCCGGGACAGGGAGGAACAATGAGCAGTTCTTC. Encoded protein: CSAQAGTGRNNEQFF.

V is TRBV12-3 or TRBV12-4 and J is TRBJ2-3; 9 nucleotides align to TRBD2. Trimming cost V 2 bases and J 5 bases; bases outside gene matches: 8. This CDR3 has 16 amino acids. The CDR3 DNA sequence: TGTGCCAGCAGTTTACCCCCTAGGCGGGAGGGAGATACGCAGTATTTT. The encoded protein is CASSLPPRREGDTQYF.

This chain connects TRBV20-1 to TRBJ1-5; TRBD1 matches 7 bases. CDR3 length: 15 amino acids. CDR1 and CDR2 from the germline V gene are DFQATT and SNEGSKA (reference sequence). V was clipped by 0 bases and J by 1 base; unmatched bases: 3. The CDR3 nucleotides are TGCAGTGCTAGAGAGCGGGGACAGAGCAATCAGCCCCAGCATTTT. It is translated as CSARERGQSNQPQHF.

The rearrangement uses TRBV12-3 or TRBV12-4 and TRBJ1-1, with no clear D. The germline V and J ends were trimmed by 6 bases and 4 bases, with 12 bases remaining between them. This CDR3 region has 13 residues. The CDR3 coding sequence is TGTGCCAGCAGACCGAGGGAGACCACTGAAGCTTTCTTT. Amino acid sequence: CASRPRETTEAFF.

This clonotype came up a few times. The chain is built from TRBV27 and TRBJ2-1; 8 positions agree with TRBD2. J was trimmed by 2 bases and V by 3 bases; bases with no gene match: 6. The length of the CDR3 is 16 residues. CDR1 and CDR2 from the germline V gene are MNHEY and SMNVEV (reference sequence). The CDR3 protein is CASSFAGRAPYNEQFF. The CDR3 nucleotides read TGTGCCAGCAGTTTCGCCGGGAGGGCGCCCTACAATGAGCAGTTCTTC.

This clonotype was seen repeatedly, ten times or more. The genes are TRBV20-1 and TRBJ1-6; a possible D gene is TRBD1 (6 bases). V shed 3 bases and J shed 0 bases, with 6 bases lying between them. The CDR3 length is 14 residues. The V gene's germline CDR1 is DFQATT and CDR2 SNEGSKA (reference sequence). This CDR3 reads CSARDSSYNSPLHF. The CDR3 DNA is TGCAGTGCTAGGGACAGCTCCTATAATTCACCCCTCCACTTT.

The chain combines TRBV14 with TRBJ1-2, with 7 nucleotides matching TRBD1. Germline V gene lookup returns CDR1 SGHDN and CDR2 FVKESK. CDR3 length equals 15 residues. V gave up 2 bases and J gave up 4 bases; unmatched junction bases: 7. CDR3 nucleotide sequence: TGTGCCAGCAGCCAATTGAAAGGGGGCGCCTATGGCTACACCTTC. This codes for CASSQLKGGAYGYTF.